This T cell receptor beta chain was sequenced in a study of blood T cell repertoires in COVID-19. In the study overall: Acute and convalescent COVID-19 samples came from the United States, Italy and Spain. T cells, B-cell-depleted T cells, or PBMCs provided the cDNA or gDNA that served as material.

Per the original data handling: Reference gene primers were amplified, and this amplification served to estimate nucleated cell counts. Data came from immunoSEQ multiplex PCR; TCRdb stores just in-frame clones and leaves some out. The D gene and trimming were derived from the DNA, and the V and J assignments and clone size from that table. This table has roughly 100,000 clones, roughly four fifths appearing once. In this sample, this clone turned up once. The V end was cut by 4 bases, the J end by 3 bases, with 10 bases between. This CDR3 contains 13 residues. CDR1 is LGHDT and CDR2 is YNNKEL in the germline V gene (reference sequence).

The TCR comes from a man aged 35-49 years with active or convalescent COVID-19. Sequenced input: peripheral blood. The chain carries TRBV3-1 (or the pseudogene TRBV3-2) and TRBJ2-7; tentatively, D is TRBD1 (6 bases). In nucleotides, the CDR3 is TGTGCCAGCAGCCCGCAACAGGGCTACGAGCAGTACTTC. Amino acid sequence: CASSPQQGYEQYF.